The 14 T cell receptor beta chains below were found in one sample sequenced in a study of T cells in Graves' hyperthyroidism and ophthalmopathy. The CDR3 regions of TCR beta were amplified from RNA transcripts. Using the HTBI primer set, a first-round RT-PCR was run on the TCR CDR3. From the multiplex PCR reads, TCRdb called clonotypes with MiXCR, one entry per CDR3 protein. The sample yields about 420,000 distinct CDR3 sequences, 15% to 17% seen once. The sequenced material came from blood. The receptor set was obtained from a woman between 18 and 29 years old with Graves' hyperthyroidism.

V usage is TRBV18 and J usage is TRBJ2-5; D gene uncertain. The CDR3 runs 13 residues. CDR1 and CDR2 (germline): KGHSH, LQKENI. Deletions cut 8 bases from V and 1 base from J, with 11 bases between. CDR3 sequence: CASPPWTQETQYF. Written as DNA, the CDR3 is TGTGCCAGCCCCCCCTGGACCCAAGAGACCCAGTACTTC.

The chain links TRBV27 to TRBJ2-2; 7 nucleotides match TRBD1. The CDR3 consists of 17 residues. The germline V gene has CDR1 MNHEY and CDR2 SMNVEV (reference sequence). Trimming cost V 2 bases and J 0 bases; bases outside gene matches: 6. The CDR3, as DNA: TGTGCCAGCAGTTTAACCCCGGACAGGACGAACACCGGGGAGCTGTTTTTT. Translation gives CASSLTPDRTNTGELFF.

This clonotype was recorded many times. The V and J genes are TRBV11-2 and TRBJ2-5, with D uncertain. This CDR3 contains 14 residues. The germline gives CDR1 SGHAT, CDR2 FQNNGV. The V and J ends lost 6 bases and 0 bases respectively, with 11 bases between them. The CDR3 here is CASSFLRYQETQYF. In DNA form, the CDR3 reads TGTGCCAGCAGTTTCCTGAGGTACCAAGAGACCCAGTACTTC.

This clonotype was found many times. The chain employs TRBV4-1 and TRBJ2-1; D call uncertain. The CDR3 covers 12 residues. Germline values: CDR1 MGHRA, CDR2 YSYEKL. Trimming took off 4 bases at V and 10 bases at J, with 11 bases between the two ends. The CDR3 nucleotides are TGCGCCAGCAGCCTTCCCCGCGGAGAGCAGTTCTTC. The encoded protein is CASSLPRGEQFF.

This clonotype has ten or more counts. The genes are TRBV5-6 and TRBJ2-7; D is unclear. CDR3 length equals 16 residues. Germline CDR1 is SGHDT and CDR2 is YYEEEE. V was trimmed by 3 bases and J by 6 bases, leaving 22 bases between them. CDR3 loop: CASSWLLGKTYGEQYF. CDR3 sequence (DNA): TGTGCCAGCAGCTGGCTCCTGGGGAAAACCTACGGCGAGCAGTACTTC.

The V gene is TRBV4-2, the J gene TRBJ2-5; 14 bases align to TRBD2. The CDR3 length is 20 residues. The germline V gene encodes CDR1 LGHNA and CDR2 YNFKEQ. With V trimmed by 1 base and J by 5 bases, 15 bases remained unmatched. In DNA, the CDR3 is TGTGCCAGCAGCCAAGGATCACGGGGACTAGCGGGGGTTCAGGGTGAGACCCAGTACTTC. Its protein is CASSQGSRGLAGVQGETQYF.

This chain links TRBV3-1 with TRBJ2-2, with 10 bases lining up with TRBD2. CDR3 length: 18 residues. From germline, CDR1 is LGHDT and CDR2 YNNKEL (reference sequence). The J segment lost 1 base and the V segment lost 0 bases, leaving 5 bases of the junction unmatched. This CDR3 reads CASSQELAGGRNTGELFF. CDR3 sequence (DNA): TGTGCCAGCAGCCAAGAATTAGCGGGGGGCCGGAACACCGGGGAGCTGTTTTTT.

This clonotype was counted ten times or more. The chain couples TRBV6-1 to TRBJ2-7; perhaps TRBD2 as D (6 bases). V lost 4 bases and J 2 bases, leaving 12 bases between the germline ends. Germline V gives CDR1 MNHNS, CDR2 SASEGT. The CDR3 spans 14 residues. The CDR3 region is CASSGPGGTYEQYF. CDR3 sequence (DNA): TGTGCCAGCAGTGGACCCGGCGGGACCTACGAGCAGTACTTC.

This CDR3 is CASRQTDRRPNQPQHF. CDR3 DNA sequence: TGTGCCAGCAGGCAAACTGACAGGAGACCCAATCAGCCCCAGCATTTT. The genes are TRBV6-1 and TRBJ1-5; the D gene is possibly TRBD1 (6 bases). The CDR3 spans 16 residues. Per germline, CDR1 MNHNS and CDR2 SASEGT. The germline V and J ends were trimmed by 6 bases and 3 bases, with 18 bases remaining between them.

There are many counts of this clonotype. The J gene is TRBJ2-3, the V gene TRBV24-1; tentatively, D is TRBD1 (5 bases). Germline CDR1 KGHDR, CDR2 SFDVKD. V was shortened by 1 base and J by 4 bases, with 8 bases between the two germline ends. The CDR3 has 14 residues. The CDR3 DNA follows: TGTGCCACCAGTGATTTAGGGGTGGCAGATACGCAGTATTTT. It specifies CATSDLGVADTQYF.

This chain uses TRBV19 with TRBJ1-4; 8 nucleotides align to TRBD1. The CDR3 is 13 amino acids. Germline V lookup: CDR1 LNHDA, CDR2 SQIVND (reference sequence). Trimming took 7 bases from V and 4 from J; bases not matched to a gene: 2. CDR3 sequence reads: CASIGQGNEKLFF. The CDR3 DNA follows: TGTGCCAGTATCGGACAGGGTAATGAAAAACTGTTTTTT.

The sample holds a few counts of this clonotype. The gene calls are TRBV5-5 and TRBJ2-1; 12 nucleotides agree with TRBD1. Trimming cost V 0 bases and J 12 bases; bases outside gene matches: 4. The CDR3 loop spans 14 amino acids. Looked up from germline, CDR1 is SGHKS and CDR2 is YYEKEE (reference sequence). CDR3 in amino acids: CASSLGGQGAGQFF. The CDR3 DNA is TGTGCCAGCAGCTTGGGGGGACAGGGGGCAGGGCAGTTCTTC.

Of note for this clonotype: Since a much larger clone is just one base distant, this may be a read error. This chain joins TRBV10-3 and TRBJ1-2; possibly TRBD1 for D (6 bases). CDR1 and CDR2 from the germline V gene are ENHRY and SYGVKD. There are 13 residues in the CDR3. Trimming pared 0 bases from V and 8 bases from J, leaving 10 bases between. Here the CDR3 reads CAISESGGLGYTF. DNA of the CDR3: TGTGCCATCAGTGAGTCTGGGGGGCTAGGCTACACCTTC.

A few counts support this clonotype. The rearrangement links TRBV4-2 to TRBJ2-1; tentative D call: TRBD2 (6 bases). There are 15 residues in the CDR3. CDR1 and CDR2 from the germline V gene are LGHNA and YNFKEQ. Trimming removed 0 bases from V and 4 bases from J, with 10 bases in between. The CDR3, as DNA: TGTGCCAGCAGCCAAGATAGGAGGGAATACAATGAGCAGTTCTTC. Translated, it gives CASSQDRREYNEQFF.